These 10 T cell receptor beta chains originate from one sample sequenced in a study of OX40 agonist ivuxolimab in advanced cancers. Generated by immunoSEQ multiplex PCR, the TCRdb table keeps only in-frame clones and is missing some. The sample lists 50,000 to 65,000 clones, 84% seen once, with roughly 2.3% in the top ten. The source material was CD4+ or CD8+ T cells sorted from blood, sampled in a trial of the OX40 agonist ivuxolimab. Receptors originate from an adult with an advanced solid tumor such as melanoma, head and neck, liver or kidney cancer.

The V and J genes are TRBV7-3 and TRBJ2-1, with TRBD2 matching over 9 bases. V lost 6 bases, J lost 7 bases, and 4 bases stayed unmatched. This CDR3 comprises 13 residues. CDR1 and CDR2 (germline): SGHTA, FQGTGA. The DNA for the CDR3 is TGTGCCAGCAGTAGCGGGAGATCGAATGAGCAGTTCTTC. As protein: CASSSGRSNEQFF.

The chain is built from TRBV14 and TRBJ2-5; the match to TRBD2 covers 7 bases. CDR1 and CDR2 from the germline V gene are SGHDN and FVKESK. This CDR3 has 16 amino acids. V gave up 0 bases and J gave up 4 bases; unmatched junction bases: 8. CDR3 in DNA: TGTGCCAGCAGCCAAGAAGGGGCAGGGAGGGCAGAGACCCAGTACTTC. This translates into CASSQEGAGRAETQYF.

V usage is TRBV2 and J usage is TRBJ2-3; D unclear. From germline, CDR1 is SNHLY and CDR2 FYNNEI. The CDR3 has 14 residues. The germline V and J ends were trimmed by 2 bases and 9 bases, with 15 bases remaining between them. Written as DNA, the CDR3 is TGTGCCAGCAGTGAATGGGCATCTGTTTCAACGCAGTATTTT. Translating it yields CASSEWASVSTQYF.

The chain has TRBV7-2 and TRBJ1-6; unclear D gene. The germline V gene has CDR1 SGHTA and CDR2 FQGNSA. CDR3 size: 16 residues. The V and J ends lost 2 bases and 4 bases respectively, with 12 bases between them. The CDR3 sequence is CASSLIPGLYNSPLHF. The CDR3 region has the DNA TGTGCCAGCAGCTTAATACCGGGTCTTTATAATTCACCCCTCCACTTT.

The gene calls are TRBV5-1 and TRBJ2-3; D tentatively reads TRBD1 or TRBD2 (5 bases each). Trimming stripped 0 bases from V and 3 bases from J, with 11 bases between. Germline CDR1 and CDR2: SGHRS and YFSETQ. This CDR3 has 15 amino acids. CDR3 coding DNA: TGCGCCAGCAGCTTGGTGGGGGTGGGGACAGATACGCAGTATTTT. Translation gives CASSLVGVGTDTQYF.

By sample share, this clone is medium-sized. The chain links TRBV14 to TRBJ2-2; D remains unclear. Germline values: CDR1 SGHDN, CDR2 FVKESK. The V end was cut by 1 base, the J end by 5 bases, with 5 bases between. The CDR3 length is 13 residues. The CDR3 DNA is TGTGCCAGCAGCCAAGTTTGGACCGGGGAGCTGTTTTTT. It yields the protein CASSQVWTGELFF.

The V gene is TRBV7-9, the J gene TRBJ1-1; TRBD1 is a possible D gene (5 bases). The germline V and J ends were trimmed by 1 base and 4 bases, with 10 bases remaining between them. This CDR3 contains 14 residues. CDR1 is SEHNR, CDR2 FQNEAQ, per germline (reference sequence). CDR3 in amino acids: CASSLVGQFTEAFF. CDR3 sequence (DNA): TGTGCCAGCAGCTTAGTGGGGCAATTCACTGAAGCTTTCTTT.

The chain couples TRBV10-3 to TRBJ2-7, with D perhaps TRBD2 (6 bases). Trimming cost V 0 bases and J 4 bases, with 16 bases left between them. Per the germline V gene, CDR1 is ENHRY and CDR2 is SYGVKD. The CDR3 has 16 residues. The CDR3 region has the DNA TGTGCCATCAGTGAGTCGCTCGGCCCCCTAGCGTACGAGCAGTACTTC. It codes for CAISESLGPLAYEQYF.

The count of this clone is one. The chain combines TRBV2 with TRBJ2-5; no firm D call. CDR3 length: 13 residues. Germline CDR1 reads SNHLY; CDR2 reads FYNNEI. V lost 7 bases to trimming and J lost 2 bases, with 11 bases between them. In DNA form, the CDR3 reads TGTGCCAGCATGCTCGGTCAACAAGAGACCCAGTACTTC. Amino acid sequence: CASMLGQQETQYF. Drawing the rest from reference TRBV2 and TRBJ2-5, the complete variable domain is EPEVTQTPSHQVTQMGQEVILRCVPISNHLYFYWYRQILGQKVEFLVSFYNNEISEKSEIFDDQFSVERPDGSNFTLKIRSTKLEDSAMYFCASMLGQQETQYFGPGTRLLVL.

This chain links TRBV7-9 with TRBJ2-2; D perhaps matches TRBD2 (6 bases). Trimming removed 5 bases from V and 7 bases from J, with 11 bases in between. Germline loops: CDR1 SEHNR, CDR2 FQNEAQ (reference sequence). The CDR3 totals 13 residues. CDR3 region: CASSVTSIGELFF. The CDR3 DNA is TGTGCCAGCAGCGTTACTAGCATCGGGGAGCTGTTTTTT.